Listed below are T cell receptor beta chains from one sample, sequenced in a study of neurological immune-mediated disorders. TCRdb re-analysed the 5' RACE reads in MiXCR, keeping a single row per CDR3 protein. The sample shows some 70,000 distinct CDR3 sequences, 3.4% of them seen only once. Material for sequencing was PBMCs. These receptor sequences come from a man aged 35 to 55 with multiple sclerosis. The CDR3 runs from the conserved cysteine through the conserved F or W. D genes are given only for firm matches. Clone size is not always given. Where it is, it says once, few, many or a class for expanded clones.

CDR3: CASSLGAGWSYEQYF; DNA: TGCGCCAGCAGCTTGGGAGCGGGGTGGTCCTACGAGCAGTACTTC; size: many; D: TRBD2; J: TRBJ2-7; V: TRBV5-1
CDR3: CASSLGTPLGAEAFF; DNA: TGTGCCAGCAGTTTAGGGACTCCTTTGGGCGCTGAAGCTTTCTTT; size: many; D: .; J: TRBJ1-1; V: TRBV27
CDR3: CASSSSEGTIYGYTF; DNA: TGCGCCAGCAGCTCGAGCGAAGGAACAATCTATGGCTACACCTTC; size: many; D: .; J: TRBJ1-2; V: TRBV5-1
CDR3: CASRSQEQTEAFF; DNA: TGTGCCAGCAGGTCGCAGGAACAAACTGAAGCTTTCTTT; size: many; D: .; J: TRBJ1-1; V: TRBV12-3/TRBV12-4
CDR3: CASSGHGTGYYGYTF; DNA: TGTGCCAGCAGTGGTCACGGGACAGGGTACTATGGCTACACCTTC; size: .; D: TRBD1; J: TRBJ1-2; V: TRBV6-2/TRBV6-3
CDR3: CATMSVLAGANTGELFF; DNA: TGTGCCACCATGTCAGTGCTAGCGGGTGCTAACACCGGGGAGCTGTTTTTT; size: many; D: TRBD2; J: TRBJ2-2; V: TRBV24-1
CDR3: CASSLERNTGELFF; DNA: TGCGCCAGCAGCTTGGAGCGGAACACCGGGGAGCTGTTTTTT; size: many; D: .; J: TRBJ2-2; V: TRBV5-1
CDR3: CATALEASNQPQHF; DNA: TGTGCCACCGCCCTCGAGGCTAGCAATCAGCCCCAGCATTTT; size: .; D: .; J: TRBJ1-5; V: TRBV10-3
CDR3: CASSIGTSGRETQYF; DNA: TGTGCCAGCAGCATTGGGACTAGCGGGAGGGAGACCCAGTACTTC; size: many; D: TRBD2; J: TRBJ2-5; V: TRBV7-8
CDR3: CASSLAEAGREQYF; DNA: TGTGCCAGCAGCTTGGCCGAGGCAGGGCGCGAGCAGTACTTC; size: many; D: .; J: TRBJ2-7; V: TRBV5-5
CDR3: CASSQGPSLANEQFF; DNA: TGTGCCAGCAGCCAAGGCCCCTCCCTAGCAAATGAGCAGTTCTTC; size: many; D: .; J: TRBJ2-1; V: TRBV4-2
CDR3: CASSLVVTESAQYF; DNA: TGCGCCAGCAGCTTGGTGGTGACGGAAAGTGCCCAGTACTTC; size: many; D: .; J: TRBJ2-5; V: TRBV5-1
CDR3: CASSESTGNYGYTF; DNA: TGTGCCAGCAGCGAATCGACAGGGAACTATGGCTACACCTTC; size: many; D: TRBD1; J: TRBJ1-2; V: TRBV7-6
CDR3: CASSLDRGANIQYF; DNA: TGTGCCAGCAGCCTGGACAGGGGAGCAAACATTCAGTACTTC; size: many; D: TRBD1; J: TRBJ2-4; V: TRBV7-2